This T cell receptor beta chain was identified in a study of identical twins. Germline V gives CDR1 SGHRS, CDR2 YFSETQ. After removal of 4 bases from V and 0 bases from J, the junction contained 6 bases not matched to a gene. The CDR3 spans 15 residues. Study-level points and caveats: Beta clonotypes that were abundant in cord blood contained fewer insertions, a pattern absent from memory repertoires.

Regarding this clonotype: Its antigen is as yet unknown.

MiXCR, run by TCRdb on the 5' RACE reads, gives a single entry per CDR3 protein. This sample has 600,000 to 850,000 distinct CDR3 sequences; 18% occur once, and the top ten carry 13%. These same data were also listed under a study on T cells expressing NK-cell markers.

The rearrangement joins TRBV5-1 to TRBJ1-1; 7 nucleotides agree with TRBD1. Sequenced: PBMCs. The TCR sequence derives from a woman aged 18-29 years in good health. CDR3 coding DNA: TGCGCCAGCAGCAGAACAGGGGACCTGAACACTGAAGCTTTCTTT. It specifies CASSRTGDLNTEAFF.